The 26 T cell receptor beta chains listed next were all sequenced from one sample in a study of technical replicates of blood from a few donors. Here immunoSEQ multiplex PCR was the method, and the copy in TCRdb shows in-frame clones only, minus some. Of 75,000 to 100,000 clones detected, roughly 94% appear once; the ten largest clones hold 0.38%. Input material: T cells isolated from PBMCs. The origin of the receptors is a human donor in good health.

The gene calls are TRBV6-6 and TRBJ1-5, with D possibly TRBD1 on 5 matching bases. Trimming cost V 5 bases and J 2 bases, with 10 bases left between them. Per germline, CDR1 MNHNY and CDR2 SVGAGI (reference sequence). There are 14 residues in the CDR3. This CDR3 reads CASSGGGGNQPQHF. CDR3 in DNA: TGTGCCAGCAGTGGGGGAGGTGGCAATCAGCCCCAGCATTTT.

The chain uses TRBV5-4 and TRBJ2-1, with TRBD1 as a possible D gene (6 bases). Germline V CDR1 and CDR2: SGHNT, YYREEE (reference sequence). The CDR3 loop spans 16 amino acids. V dropped 0 bases and J dropped 8 bases, with 18 bases sitting between them. The DNA for the CDR3 is TGTGCCAGCAGCTTGGATGGCAGTTTCAAGGGGGATGAGCAGTTCTTC. Protein product: CASSLDGSFKGDEQFF.

This clone was counted once. This sequence joins TRBV6-6 and TRBJ2-6, with D possibly being TRBD2 (6 bases). Per germline, CDR1 MNHNY and CDR2 SVGAGI (reference sequence). The V end was cut by 7 bases, the J end by 0 bases, with 13 bases between. The CDR3 is made up of 16 amino acids. The chain's CDR3 is CASTGDGTSGANVLTF. The CDR3 DNA is TGTGCCAGCACGGGGGACGGAACCTCTGGGGCCAACGTCCTGACTTTC.

The J gene is TRBJ2-7, the V gene TRBV11-1, with 9 bases that match TRBD1. Germline lookup yields CDR1 SGHAT and CDR2 FQDESV (reference sequence). V was pared by 5 bases and J by 5 bases, with 7 bases of the junction left unmatched. This CDR3 is 14 amino acids long. The CDR3 DNA reads as TGTGCCAGCAGCATTTACAGGGGGCAGAACGAGCAGTACTTC. Its translation is CASSIYRGQNEQYF.

The chain recombines TRBV4-2 with TRBJ2-1; 12 nucleotides align to TRBD2. There are 18 residues in the CDR3. Looked up from germline, CDR1 is LGHNA and CDR2 is YNFKEQ. Unmatched junction bases numbered 5, after V lost 2 bases and J lost 0 bases. The CDR3 DNA is TGTGCCAGCAGCCAACTAGCGGGAGGGATCAGCTCCTACAATGAGCAGTTCTTC. Its translation: CASSQLAGGISSYNEQFF.

The chain is built from TRBV9 and TRBJ2-7; D is unresolved. V was clipped by 0 bases and J by 3 bases, with 10 bases between them. The CDR3 loop spans 14 amino acids. From germline, CDR1 is SGDLS and CDR2 YYNGEE. CDR3 protein: CASSVGGLGYEQYF. In nucleotides, the CDR3 is TGTGCCAGCAGCGTAGGAGGTTTGGGCTACGAGCAGTACTTC.

This clone has just a few counts. The chain is built from TRBV5-8 and TRBJ2-7, with 10 nucleotides matching TRBD1. The trim removed 2 bases at V and 4 bases at J, leaving 3 bases unmatched. CDR1 and CDR2 from the germline V gene are SGHTS and YDEGEE. CDR3 length equals 14 residues. The CDR3 spells CASSFPGQGYEQYF. The CDR3 nucleotides are TGTGCCAGCAGCTTCCCGGGACAGGGGTACGAGCAGTACTTC.

V is TRBV23-1 and J is TRBJ1-5; D remains unclear. TRBV23-1 is sorted into the ORF group, with uncertain function. Trimming removed 3 bases from V and 0 bases from J, with 3 bases in between. The CDR3 has 13 residues. The DNA for the CDR3 is TGCGCCAGCAGTCATAATAGCAATCAGCCCCAGCATTTT. Residues: CASSHNSNQPQHF.

The sample holds one count of this clone. The chain is built from TRBV6-5 and TRBJ1-4; D ambiguous. Trimming pared 0 bases from V and 0 bases from J, leaving 5 bases between. CDR1 is MNHEY, CDR2 SVGAGI, per germline. The CDR3 is 15 residues long. The CDR3 DNA follows: TGTGCCAGCAGTTACTCGACATCAACTAATGAAAAACTGTTTTTT. As protein: CASSYSTSTNEKLFF.

J is TRBJ1-2 and V is TRBV29-1, with D unresolved. The CDR3 contains 12 residues. CDR1 and CDR2 from the germline V gene are SQVTM and ANQGSEA. V was pared by 3 bases and J by 4 bases, with 9 bases between. The CDR3 nucleotides are TGCAGCGTTGATCTAGGCTCCTATGGCTACACCTTC. Protein sequence: CSVDLGSYGYTF.

This clone was seen more than once but under ten times. The chain has TRBV28 and TRBJ1-4, with D possibly matching TRBD1 (5 bases). Between the trimmed V and J ends, which lost 1 base and 7 bases, there was a span of 7 bases. Germline V gene lookup returns CDR1 MDHEN and CDR2 SYDVKM. The CDR3 is made up of 13 amino acids. This CDR3 is CASSLFRGEKLFF. As DNA, the CDR3 is TGTGCCAGCAGTTTATTTAGGGGTGAAAAACTGTTTTTT.

In its sample, this clone was seen once. J is TRBJ1-5 and V is TRBV5-6; 8 positions match TRBD1. The ends lost 6 bases at V and 1 base at J; junction bases unmatched: 9. This CDR3 comprises 16 residues. Looked up from germline, CDR1 is SGHDT and CDR2 is YYEEEE. CDR3 region: CASTTGGKWSNQPQHF. The CDR3, as DNA: TGTGCCAGCACCACAGGGGGGAAATGGAGCAATCAGCCCCAGCATTTT. The full variable domain, with the rest looked up from reference TRBV5-6 and TRBJ1-5, is DAGVTQSPTHLIKTRGQQVTLRCSPKSGHDTVSWYQQALGQGPQFIFQYYEEEERQRGNFPDRFSGHQFPNYSSELNVNALLLGDSALYLCASTTGGKWSNQPQHFGDGTRLSIL.

The chain uses TRBV2 and TRBJ1-4, with D unclear. Germline CDR1 and CDR2: SNHLY and FYNNEI. The CDR3 totals 12 residues. V was shortened by 5 bases and J by 8 bases, with 9 bases between the two germline ends. In DNA, the CDR3 is TGTGCCAGCAGTTTCTCTCTGGAAAAACTGTTTTTT. Protein product: CASSFSLEKLFF.

The rearrangement links TRBV6-6 to TRBJ1-1; D is ambiguous. CDR3 length: 13 amino acids. The germline V gene encodes CDR1 MNHNY and CDR2 SVGAGI (reference sequence). Trimming pared 2 bases from V and 6 bases from J, leaving 10 bases between. The CDR3 nucleotides read TGTGCCAGCAGTTACAGCTTAATTGCTGAAGCTTTCTTT. This codes for CASSYSLIAEAFF.

The rearrangement uses TRBV18 and TRBJ1-1; D unresolved. V lost 2 bases and J 1 base, leaving 8 bases between the germline ends. The CDR3 runs 14 residues. Germline CDR1 KGHSH, CDR2 LQKENI. CDR3: CASSPANTNTEAFF. The CDR3 nucleotides are TGTGCCAGCTCACCAGCTAATACGAACACTGAAGCTTTCTTT. The full variable domain, in which reference TRBV18 and TRBJ1-1 provide the parts outside the CDR3, is NAGVMQNPRHLVRRRGQEARLRCSPMKGHSHVYWYRQLPEEGLKFMVYLQKENIIDESGMPKERFSAEFPKEGPSILRIQQVVRGDSAAYFCASSPANTNTEAFFGQGTRLTVV.

The V gene is TRBV27, the J gene TRBJ2-5; D is possibly TRBD1 (5 bases). Trimming cost V 4 bases and J 1 base, with 7 bases left between them. This CDR3 is built from 13 residues. CDR1 MNHEY and CDR2 SMNVEV come from the germline V gene (reference sequence). CDR3 amino acids: CASSYRGQETQYF. The CDR3 nucleotides read TGTGCCAGCAGTTATAGGGGCCAAGAGACCCAGTACTTC.

This sequence joins TRBV18 and TRBJ1-1, with D perhaps TRBD1 (6 bases). V was clipped by 5 bases and J by 1 base, with 17 bases between them. The CDR3 has 16 residues. The germline CDR1 and CDR2 sequences are KGHSH and LQKENI. This CDR3 is CASSARQVETNTEAFF. The DNA of the CDR3 is TGTGCCAGCTCAGCTCGACAGGTCGAAACGAACACTGAAGCTTTCTTT.

V usage is TRBV7-9 and J usage is TRBJ2-5, with TRBD2 identical over 9 bases. The CDR3 runs to 15 residues. Germline values: CDR1 SEHNR, CDR2 FQNEAQ (reference sequence). V dropped 4 bases and J dropped 5; count of bases not matched to a gene: 8. The CDR3 is CASSSLAGATETQYF. As DNA, the CDR3 is TGTGCCAGCAGCTCGTTAGCGGGGGCCACGGAGACCCAGTACTTC.

The chain is built from TRBV6-4 and TRBJ1-1; no clear D. CDR3 length: 14 amino acids. Trimming shortened V by 4 bases and J by 1 base, and 10 bases separated the two germline ends. The germline CDR1 and CDR2 sequences are MRHNA and SNTAGT. The chain's CDR3 is CASSAMAGNTEAFF. In nucleotides, the CDR3 is TGTGCCAGCAGTGCAATGGCAGGGAACACTGAAGCTTTCTTT.

This clone was counted only a few times. The genes are TRBV30 and TRBJ1-1; D is perhaps TRBD1 (5 bases). The V and J ends lost 1 base and 1 base respectively, with 7 bases between them. This CDR3 contains 13 residues. Per germline, CDR1 GTSNPN and CDR2 SVGIG (reference sequence). Here the CDR3 DNA reads TGTGCCTGGAGTGAACAGGAGAACACTGAAGCTTTCTTT. Protein: CAWSEQENTEAFF.

The V gene is TRBV28, the J gene TRBJ2-7; 8 bases fit TRBD1. V lost 5 bases and J lost 3; bases outside the gene matches: 12. From germline, CDR1 is MDHEN and CDR2 SYDVKM. The CDR3 contains 16 residues. The CDR3 here is CASSPGPGQVLYEQYF. The CDR3 region has the DNA TGTGCCAGCAGTCCCGGGCCGGGACAGGTGCTCTACGAGCAGTACTTC.

The J gene is TRBJ1-1, the V gene TRBV6-5; 7 bases fit TRBD1. V trimming: 6 bases; J trimming: 7 bases; junction bases outside the gene matches: 2. The CDR3 has 11 amino acids. Germline V gene data show CDR1 as MNHEY and CDR2 as SVGAGI. CDR3 amino acids: CASSRDSEAFF. As DNA, the CDR3 is TGTGCCAGCAGCCGGGACAGTGAAGCTTTCTTT.

The rearrangement links TRBV9 to TRBJ2-7, with unresolved D. The CDR3 loop spans 14 amino acids. Germline V gene lookup returns CDR1 SGDLS and CDR2 YYNGEE. V was trimmed by 0 bases and J by 4 bases, leaving 11 bases between them. CDR3 loop: CASSVAVGLYEQYF. The CDR3 bases are TGTGCCAGCAGCGTAGCAGTGGGCCTATACGAGCAGTACTTC.

The chain combines TRBV11-3 with TRBJ2-1, with 13 bases matching TRBD2. V shed 5 bases, J shed 7 bases, and the junction held 17 bases outside the gene matches. The V gene's germline CDR1 is SGHNT and CDR2 YENEEA. The CDR3 extends over 19 amino acids. CDR3 DNA sequence: TGTGCCAGCAGCCCGATACTAGCGGGAGGGCGCCAGAAGTTAAATGAGCAGTTCTTC. It codes for CASSPILAGGRQKLNEQFF.

The CDR3 region is CASSLRVGSNQPQHF. The CDR3 nucleotides are TGTGCCAGTAGCCTCAGGGTTGGGAGCAATCAGCCCCAGCATTTT. The chain employs TRBV19 and TRBJ1-5, with TRBD1 as a possible D gene (5 bases). The V and J ends lost 6 bases and 1 base respectively, with 13 bases between them. CDR1 is LNHDA and CDR2 is SQIVND in the germline V gene (reference sequence). The length of the CDR3 is 15 residues.

CDR3 amino acids: CASSVSGTVSTDTQYF. The CDR3 DNA follows: TGTGCCAGCAGCGTCTCCGGGACAGTTAGCACAGATACGCAGTATTTT. The chain carries TRBV9 and TRBJ2-3; 7 bases line up with TRBD1. With 2 bases clipped from V and 0 bases from J, the junction kept 6 bases outside the gene matches. Germline CDR1 and CDR2: SGDLS and YYNGEE. CDR3 length equals 16 residues.